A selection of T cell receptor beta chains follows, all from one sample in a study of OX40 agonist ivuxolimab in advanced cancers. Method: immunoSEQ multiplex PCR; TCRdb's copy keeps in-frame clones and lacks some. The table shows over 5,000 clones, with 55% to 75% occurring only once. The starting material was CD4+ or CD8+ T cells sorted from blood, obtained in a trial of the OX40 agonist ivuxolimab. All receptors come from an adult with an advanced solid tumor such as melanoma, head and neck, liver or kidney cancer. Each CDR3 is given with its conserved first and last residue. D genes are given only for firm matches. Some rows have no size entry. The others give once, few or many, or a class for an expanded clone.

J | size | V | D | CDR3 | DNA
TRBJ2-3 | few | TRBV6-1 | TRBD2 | CASSEALRGLAADTQYF | TGTGCCAGCAGTGAAGCGCTTCGGGGACTAGCGGCAGATACGCAGTATTTT
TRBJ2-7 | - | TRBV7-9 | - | CASSARTYEQYF | TGTGCCAGCAGCGCGCGTACCTACGAGCAGTACTTC
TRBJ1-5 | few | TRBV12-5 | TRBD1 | CASGLADRDRGRDQPQHF | TGTGCTAGTGGTTTGGCCGATCGCGACAGGGGAAGGGATCAGCCCCAGCATTTT
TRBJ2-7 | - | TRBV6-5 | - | CASSYSGAPYEQYF | TGTGCCAGCAGTTACTCGGGGGCTCCCTACGAGCAGTACTTC
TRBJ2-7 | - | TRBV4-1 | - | CASSLDSVRTRSYEQYF | TGCGCCAGCAGCCTCGACTCTGTGCGAACACGGTCCTACGAGCAGTACTTC
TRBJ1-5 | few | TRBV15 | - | CASGSNQPQHF | TGTGCCTCCGGGAGCAATCAGCCCCAGCATTTT
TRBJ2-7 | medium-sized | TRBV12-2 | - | CASRLTPHTAGDLEQYF | TGTGCAAGTCGCTTAACGCCGCATACAGCGGGAGACCTCGAGCAGTACTTC
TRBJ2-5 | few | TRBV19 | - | CASSSDFQETQYF | TGTGCCAGTAGTAGTGACTTCCAAGAGACCCAGTACTTC
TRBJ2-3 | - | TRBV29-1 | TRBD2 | CSVVYGTTNTDTQYF | TGCAGCGTTGTGTATGGGACTACAAACACAGATACGCAGTATTTT
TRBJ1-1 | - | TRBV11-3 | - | CASSLGDTEAFF | TGTGCCAGCAGCTTAGGGGACACTGAAGCTTTCTTT
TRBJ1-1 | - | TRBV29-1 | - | CSVEPNTEAFF | TGCAGCGTTGAGCCGAACACTGAAGCTTTCTTT
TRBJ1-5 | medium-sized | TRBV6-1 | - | CASSGGGKPQHF | TGTGCCAGCAGCGGCGGGGGGAAGCCCCAGCATTTT
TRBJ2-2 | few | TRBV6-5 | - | CASSYSPGELFF | TGTGCCAGCAGTTACTCTCCCGGGGAGCTGTTTTTT
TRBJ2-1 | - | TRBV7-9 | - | CASRSREVEQFF | TGTGCCAGCAGATCGCGAGAGGTAGAGCAGTTCTTC